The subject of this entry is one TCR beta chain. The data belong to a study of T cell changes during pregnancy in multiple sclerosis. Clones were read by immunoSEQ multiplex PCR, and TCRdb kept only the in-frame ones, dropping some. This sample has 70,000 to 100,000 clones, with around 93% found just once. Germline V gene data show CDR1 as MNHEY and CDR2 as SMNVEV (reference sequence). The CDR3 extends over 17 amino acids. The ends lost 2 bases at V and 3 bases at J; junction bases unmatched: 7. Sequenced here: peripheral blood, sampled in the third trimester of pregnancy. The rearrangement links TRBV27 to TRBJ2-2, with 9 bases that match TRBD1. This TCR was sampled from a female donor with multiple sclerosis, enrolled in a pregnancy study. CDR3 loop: CASSLKQGALDTGELFF. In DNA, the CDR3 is TGTGCCAGCAGTTTAAAACAGGGGGCCCTTGACACCGGGGAGCTGTTTTTT.